The clone carrying this T cell receptor beta chain was detected ten times or more. This CDR3 spans 15 amino acids. Germline CDR1 and CDR2: MNHEY and SMNVEV (reference sequence). Unmatched junction bases numbered 7, after V lost 7 bases and J lost 3 bases. These data originate in a study of Graves' ophthalmopathy and Graves' hyperthyroidism. RNA served as the template for amplifying TCR beta CDR3 regions. The workflow started with a first-round RT-PCR run with HTBI primers and then moved on to a second-round multiplex PCR. TCRdb passed the multiplex PCR reads through MiXCR, listing each CDR3 protein once. The data contain a few hundred thousand distinct CDR3 sequences, roughly 18% of them singletons.

The receptor comes from a woman aged 18-29 years with Graves' ophthalmopathy. Sequencing input: peripheral blood. J is TRBJ1-5 and V is TRBV27; 9 bases map to TRBD1. CDR3 amino acids: CASTGRDRDNQPQHF. CDR3 bases: TGTGCCAGCACTGGTAGGGACAGGGACAATCAGCCCCAGCATTTT.